These 11 T cell receptor beta chains originate from one sample sequenced in a study of blood T cell repertoires in COVID-19. The protocol was immunoSEQ multiplex PCR, while the TCRdb copy is restricted to in-frame clones and leaves out a portion. The sample lists roughly 120,000 clones; about 83% were seen once. The sample consisted of peripheral blood. These receptors originate from a man aged 60 to 75 with acute or convalescent COVID-19.

V gene TRBV5-1 combines with J gene TRBJ1-2, with 10 nucleotides matching TRBD1. Trimming took 4 bases from V and 6 from J; bases not matched to a gene: 3. Germline lookup yields CDR1 SGHRS and CDR2 YFSETQ. The CDR3 totals 13 residues. The CDR3: CASSQGQGNGYTF. CDR3 sequence (DNA): TGCGCCAGCAGCCAGGGACAGGGGAATGGCTACACCTTC.

The V and J genes are TRBV28 and TRBJ1-1; 9 bases match TRBD1. The germline V gene has CDR1 MDHEN and CDR2 SYDVKM. V lost 4 bases, J lost 7 bases, and 7 bases stayed unmatched. The CDR3 length is 14 residues. CDR3 nucleotides: TGTGCCAGCAGTTCCCTACAGGGGGCCGTTGAAGCTTTCTTT. Translation gives CASSSLQGAVEAFF.

This clone was seen more than once but under ten times. The gene calls are TRBV14 and TRBJ1-3; no definite D call. The CDR3 loop spans 13 amino acids. Germline V CDR1 and CDR2: SGHDN, FVKESK. Trimming took off 4 bases at V and 4 bases at J, with 8 bases between the two ends. The CDR3 coding sequence is TGTGCCAGCAGCCGGATACAGGGAAACACCATATATTTT. It translates to CASSRIQGNTIYF.

The CDR3 region is CASSFGLVSYNEQFF. The CDR3 DNA reads TGCGCCAGCAGCTTCGGACTGGTCTCCTACAATGAGCAGTTCTTC. The J gene is TRBJ2-1, the V gene TRBV5-1, with D maybe TRBD2 (5 bases). V dropped 2 bases and J dropped 0 bases, with 9 bases sitting between them. Germline V lookup: CDR1 SGHRS, CDR2 YFSETQ. CDR3 length: 15 amino acids.

V gene TRBV4-1 combines with J gene TRBJ2-1, with TRBD2 identical over 8 bases. CDR3 length equals 15 residues. V shed 1 base, J shed 3 bases, and the junction held 2 bases outside the gene matches. The germline V gene encodes CDR1 MGHRA and CDR2 YSYEKL. CDR3 sequence reads: CASSQGSGSYNEQFF. CDR3 coding DNA: TGCGCCAGCAGCCAAGGAAGCGGGAGCTACAATGAGCAGTTCTTC.

In DNA form, the CDR3 reads TGCGCCAGCAGCCAAGATCCGAACAGGGGGAACACCGGGGAGCTGTTTTTT. It codes for CASSQDPNRGNTGELFF. The chain combines TRBV4-1 with TRBJ2-2; 7 positions match TRBD1. V gave up 0 bases and J gave up 1 base; unmatched junction bases: 5. This CDR3 has 17 amino acids. Germline-derived CDR1 and CDR2 are MGHRA and YSYEKL.

The chain combines TRBV19 with TRBJ1-5, with D possibly TRBD1 on 6 matching bases. The CDR3 runs to 13 residues. Per germline, CDR1 LNHDA and CDR2 SQIVND (reference sequence). Trimming pared 11 bases from V and 3 bases from J, leaving 14 bases between. CDR3 sequence reads: CAASQGINQPQHF. The DNA of the CDR3 is TGTGCCGCCAGCCAGGGGATCAATCAGCCCCAGCATTTT.

This chain uses TRBV11-2 with TRBJ2-1; 11 positions agree with TRBD2. After removal of 10 bases from V and 4 bases from J, the junction contained 3 bases not matched to a gene. The CDR3 sequence is 13 residues long. From germline, CDR1 is SGHAT and CDR2 FQNNGV. The CDR3, as DNA: TGTGCCACCCGGACTAGCGGGTACAATGAGCAGTTCTTC. This sequence encodes CATRTSGYNEQFF. Full variable domain (missing parts from reference TRBV11-2 and TRBJ2-1): EAGVAQSPRYKIIEKRQSVAFWCNPISGHATLYWYQQILGQGPKLLIQFQNNGVVDDSQLPKDRFSAERLKGVDSTLKIQPAKLEDSAVYLCATRTSGYNEQFFGPGTRLTVL.

This chain's CDR3 is CARGGGGLSSYNEQFF. The CDR3 nucleotides read TGCGCCCGCGGCGGGGGGGGGCTAAGCTCCTACAATGAGCAGTTCTTC. The J gene is TRBJ2-1, the V gene TRBV5-1; 9 bases line up with TRBD2. V was pared by 10 bases and J by 0 bases, with 11 bases of the junction left unmatched. The length of the CDR3 is 16 residues. Germline V gene sequence: CDR1 SGHRS, CDR2 YFSETQ.

The V and J genes are TRBV19 and TRBJ1-2; D is unresolved. The germline gives CDR1 LNHDA, CDR2 SQIVND (reference sequence). The length of the CDR3 is 13 residues. Trimming shortened V by 3 bases and J by 2 bases, and 7 bases separated the two germline ends. CDR3 coding DNA: TGTGCCAGTAGTATGGCAGGCAACTATGGCTACACCTTC. Its translation is CASSMAGNYGYTF.

In its sample, this clone was seen a few times. The chain uses TRBV18 and TRBJ1-2; TRBD1 agrees at 9 bases. Per germline, CDR1 KGHSH and CDR2 LQKENI. The CDR3 loop spans 14 amino acids. After removal of 3 bases from V and 8 bases from J, the junction contained 7 bases not matched to a gene. The CDR3 sequence: CASSPDRGRVGYTF. Written as DNA, the CDR3 is TGTGCCAGCTCACCCGACAGGGGGAGGGTCGGCTACACCTTC.